This entry describes one T cell receptor (beta chain). The antigen is not known. This sample is part of a study of cytomegalovirus exposure and HLA in healthy donors. Study in general: The same platform was used for the 130 or so validation repertoires as for the 666 first-cohort repertoires, as reported in a later analysis. General study findings and limits: The authors enumerated over 150 TCR beta chains as linked to cytomegalovirus. Subsequent analysis revealed that first-cohort TCR clusters tended to co-occur in the roughly 120 validation repertoires.

Profiled with immunoSEQ multiplex PCR; TCRdb holds only in-frame clones, not every one. The sample shows 52,000 or so clones, roughly nine tenths of them seen only once. The donors were members of the roughly 130-subject validation cohort (separate from the roughly 670-subject first cohort). Sequencing was performed on PBMCs. The sequence was obtained from a young woman in good health and CMV-seronegative.

CDR3 amino acids: CAWSYRSPYEQYF. The CDR3 DNA is TGTGCCTGGAGTTACAGGTCCCCCTACGAGCAGTACTTC. J is TRBJ2-7 and V is TRBV30; D may be TRBD1 (5 bases). Germline CDR1 and CDR2: GTSNPN and SVGIG (reference sequence). This CDR3 is 13 amino acids long. Trimming took 2 bases from V and 2 from J, leaving 10 bases between them.